This T cell receptor beta chain was found in a study of T cell repertoires in cytomegalovirus infection. Trimming stripped 3 bases from V and 5 bases from J, with 20 bases between. CDR1 GTSNPN and CDR2 SVGIG come from the germline V gene (reference sequence). The CDR3 runs to 16 residues. The sample holds many counts of this clonotype. What it binds is unknown. General study points: Public TCR beta family frequency separated CMV-and-HLA carriers, including in an independent cohort.

TCRdb used MiXCR to reprocess the reads, holding one entry per CDR3 protein. The sample has roughly 150,000 distinct CDR3 sequences; around 20% are singletons. The chain combines TRBV30 with TRBJ2-1; D might be TRBD2 (6 bases). This sequence originates from a human donor in good health (CMV status not recorded). Some clones in this sample may be carry-over from other donors' samples. The sample taken for sequencing was PBMCs. The CDR3 DNA reads as TGTGCCTGGAGCGACCCCTGGGCGGGGCAGAACAATGAGCAGTTCTTC. It codes for CAWSDPWAGQNNEQFF.